This TCR beta chain was documented in a study of tumor-infiltrating lymphocytes in primary liver carcinoma. Study-wide context: Enrolled patients were male and female, aged 30 to 69 years. Overall study results and limits: Tumors and blood were compared for top-250-clone fraction, and tumors had the significantly higher value (p = 0.039).

The CDR3 sequence is 13 residues long. Germline V gene sequence: CDR1 SGHAT, CDR2 FQNNGV. Co-extraction yielded RNA and DNA from around 20-30 mg of unsorted bulk tissue. Those patients suffered from chronic HBV infection and were treatment-naive. The study found over 75% viable tumor cells in every tumor sample. A remark on this clonotype: The antigen is undetermined. One end of the junction varies from germline; a read error may be responsible.

Priming with a constant-region primer yielded TCR beta cDNA from 400 to 550 ng total RNA. ARM-PCR was slightly modified, and three nested multiplex PCR rounds with it gave rise to the TCR beta libraries. A C-beta reverse primer was combined with TRBV1-TRBV30 forward primers in the first two PCR rounds, and each round had around 10 cycles. Using its own MiXCR run on the multiplex PCR reads, TCRdb lists one record per CDR3 protein. Altogether around 120,000 distinct CDR3 sequences are present, around two thirds being singletons, with the ten largest covering around 8.5%. The specimen sequenced was liver tumor tissue from sampling region 1. Described subset: tumor region T1, superior pole. The clonotype was recovered from a woman between 55 and 75 years old with primary liver carcinoma and hepatitis B virus infection. The rearrangement links TRBV11-2 to TRBJ1-1; D is uncertain. The CDR3 DNA follows: TGTGCCAGCAGCTTAACCCAGCACACTGAAGCCTTCTTT. Its translation: CASSLTQHTEAFF.